The sequence of this TCR beta chain was determined in a study of beta chain features in type 1 diabetes. Study results and limitations: Type 1 diabetes patients showed a moderate but significant shortening of TCRB CDR3s in all four CD4+ subsets. Patients and controls would share equally any PCR tilt toward shorter templates. Patients showed naive, central memory and Treg TCRB repertoires that appeared more similar than those of healthy donors.

cDNA synthesis used the whole RNA isolate, giving expressed TCRB sequences. Profiled with immunoSEQ multiplex PCR; TCRdb holds only in-frame clones, not every one. The sample lists 680,000 or so clones, around 15% occurring once. J gave up 3 bases and V 4 bases, and 5 bases lay outside the gene matches. The CDR3 extends over 14 amino acids. The germline V gene encodes CDR1 SEHNR and CDR2 FQNEAQ (reference sequence). Isolation of CD4+ naive, central memory, regulatory and stem cell-like memory cells was achieved by sorting via CD45RO/CCR7/CD25/CD127/CD95/CD27. In its sample, this clone was seen a few times. Its matching antigen is unknown.

The receptor was isolated from a man between 18 and 29 years old in good health. The rearrangement uses TRBV7-9 and TRBJ2-7; 8 bases match TRBD1. Sequencing input: naive CD4+ T cells from blood. The CDR3 bases are TGTGCCAGCAGCTCGACAGGGGTCCACTACGAGCAGTACTTC. This translates into CASSSTGVHYEQYF.